The entry below gives a single TCR beta chain sequence along with its context. Antigen unknown. V lost 10 bases to trimming and J lost 5 bases; unmatched junction nucleotides: 19. This CDR3 is built from 16 residues. From germline, CDR1 is SGHTA and CDR2 FQGNSA. The data belong to a study of beta chain features in type 1 diabetes. The whole isolated RNA underwent reverse transcription, so sequencing captured expressed TCRB transcripts. Sequenced by immunoSEQ multiplex PCR; TCRdb stores in-frame clones only, minus some. This sample has 200,000 to 250,000 clones; roughly 17% occur once, and the top ten carry approximately 0.081%. Study-wide findings and caveats: Type 1 diabetes patients had moderately but significantly shorter TCRB CDR3s in all four CD4+ subsets.

Purity of each sorted population was above 95%. This clonotype originated in a man aged 30-40 years with type 1 diabetes. The chain employs TRBV7-2 and TRBJ2-5; TRBD2 matches at 7 bases. Sequencing used naive CD4+ T cells from blood. In DNA, the CDR3 is TGTGCCATTCCGCCGACCCACAGAGGGGAGGGGGAGACCCAGTACTTC. Translation: CAIPPTHRGEGETQYF.